These 5 T cell receptor beta chains came from one sample sequenced in a study of patients and donors after allogeneic stem cell transplantation. TCRdb processed the RT-PCR reads anew with MiXCR; each CDR3 protein has one entry. The sample lists about a million distinct CDR3 sequences, about 20% occurring once. Input material: blood, either unsorted or a sorted T cell fraction (not recorded which). These receptors came from a human donor who was either an allogeneic HSCT recipient or a stem cell or donor lymphocyte infusion donor (not recorded which). It is not recorded whose cells these are; they may come from a transplant donor.

The chain recombines TRBV11-2 with TRBJ2-2, with TRBD1 matching over 7 bases. Per the germline V gene, CDR1 is SGHAT and CDR2 is FQNNGV. This CDR3 is built from 15 residues. V trimming: 5 bases; J trimming: 4 bases; junction bases outside the gene matches: 7. CDR3 bases: TGTGCCAGCAGCGAGACAGGGTCAGTCACCGGGGAGCTGTTTTTT. Its translation is CASSETGSVTGELFF. Full variable domain (outside the CDR3, taken from reference TRBV11-2 and TRBJ2-2): EAGVAQSPRYKIIEKRQSVAFWCNPISGHATLYWYQQILGQGPKLLIQFQNNGVVDDSQLPKDRFSAERLKGVDSTLKIQPAKLEDSAVYLCASSETGSVTGELFFGEGSRLTVL.

This clonotype was picked up a small number of times. The rearrangement links TRBV12-3 or TRBV12-4 to TRBJ1-6; D may be TRBD1 (5 bases). The CDR3 is made up of 13 amino acids. V was clipped by 5 bases and J by 11 bases, with 13 bases between them. The CDR3 DNA reads TGTGCCAGCAGTCTCAGGGTGGCAGCACCCCTCCACTTT. Protein sequence: CASSLRVAAPLHF.

A few counts support this clonotype. The CDR3 reads CASSLSGGSPPGELFF. CDR3 nucleotides: TGTGCCAGCAGCTTATCGGGGGGCAGCCCACCCGGGGAGCTGTTTTTT. The chain has TRBV7-8 and TRBJ2-2, with a tentative D call TRBD2 (7 bases). The CDR3 is 16 amino acids. Germline lookup yields CDR1 SGHVS and CDR2 FQNEAQ. V was shortened by 2 bases and J by 6 bases, with 16 bases between the two germline ends.

In its sample, this clonotype was seen a few times. The genes are TRBV13 and TRBJ1-1, with 7 positions matching TRBD1. V was pared by 2 bases and J by 0 bases, with 6 bases of the junction left unmatched. The CDR3 extends over 16 amino acids. CDR1 is PRHDT, CDR2 FYEKMQ, per germline (reference sequence). CDR3 in amino acids: CASSLYRGHMNTEAFF. The CDR3 DNA reads TGTGCCAGCAGCTTATACAGGGGACACATGAACACTGAAGCTTTCTTT.

This clonotype was detected only a few times. This chain links TRBV20-1 with TRBJ1-1; D is unclear. Trimming took 0 bases from V and 4 from J, leaving 12 bases between them. The CDR3 sequence is 14 residues long. Germline V gene lookup returns CDR1 DFQATT and CDR2 SNEGSKA (reference sequence). The CDR3: CSARETAAGTEAFF. The CDR3 DNA is TGCAGTGCTAGAGAAACAGCCGCGGGCACTGAAGCTTTCTTT.